The 9 T cell receptor beta chains below all came from one sample that was sequenced in a study of T-cell memory formation after mild COVID-19. TCRdb ran MiXCR on the 5' RACE reads and lists one entry per CDR3 protein. The sample consists of approximately 300,000 distinct CDR3 sequences, approximately 16% of them appearing once. Sequenced material: PBMCs or a T cell subset sorted from them (not recorded which). Receptors were obtained from a man between 18 and 35 years old who had mild COVID-19 (a few samples of this study predate the infection). Cell type and time point are not known.

This clonotype was detected a few times. The V gene is TRBV5-1, the J gene TRBJ1-2; 8 bases match TRBD1. The CDR3 has 15 residues. Germline CDR1 reads SGHRS; CDR2 reads YFSETQ. The V segment lost 0 bases and the J segment 6 bases; nucleotides outside the gene matches: 7. CDR3 region: CASSLAVAQGDGYTF. CDR3 coding DNA: TGCGCCAGCAGCTTGGCCGTAGCACAGGGGGATGGCTACACCTTC.

The chain is built from TRBV6-1 and TRBJ1-1; the D is unclear. Germline loops: CDR1 MNHNS, CDR2 SASEGT. The CDR3 is made up of 12 amino acids. Between the trimmed V and J ends, which lost 6 bases and 7 bases, there was a span of 12 bases. This CDR3 reads CASSDYPGEAFF. Written as DNA, the CDR3 is TGTGCCAGCAGCGATTACCCAGGTGAAGCTTTCTTT.

The chain carries TRBV4-3 and TRBJ1-5; weak D call: TRBD1 (5 bases). Germline V gene data show CDR1 as LGHNA and CDR2 as YSLEER. V was clipped by 0 bases and J by 2 bases, with 14 bases between them. The CDR3 runs 17 residues. CDR3 in DNA: TGCGCCAGCAGCCAAGAATTGAAGGGACCCCGCAATCAGCCCCAGCATTTT. Protein sequence: CASSQELKGPRNQPQHF.

The chain employs TRBV2 and TRBJ1-1; D is uncertain. Trimming removed 4 bases from V and 11 bases from J, with 14 bases in between. CDR1 and CDR2 (germline): SNHLY, FYNNEI. This CDR3 is built from 12 residues. In DNA, the CDR3 is TGTGCCAGCAGTGTGGCGGCCCGCACGGCTTTCTTT. Protein sequence: CASSVAARTAFF.

This chain links TRBV6-1 with TRBJ2-7, with TRBD1 as a possible D gene (5 bases). With 6 bases removed from V and 1 base from J, the gap between germline ends came to 13 bases. The V gene's germline CDR1 is MNHNS and CDR2 SASEGT. The CDR3 length is 14 residues. DNA of the CDR3: TGTGCCAGCAGAGAACAGGTTCGATCCTACGAGCAGTACTTC. This encodes CASREQVRSYEQYF.

The chain is built from TRBV6-5 and TRBJ2-4, with unresolved D. The CDR3 extends over 16 amino acids. Trimming left V 6 bases short and J 0 bases short, with 15 bases between. Looked up from germline, CDR1 is MNHEY and CDR2 is SVGAGI. CDR3 protein: CASRPNLQLAKNIQYF. The CDR3 DNA reads as TGTGCCAGCAGACCCAATCTGCAGCTAGCCAAAAACATTCAGTACTTC.

This clonotype has a handful of counts. V and J are TRBV7-9 and TRBJ2-3; 9 bases map to TRBD1. The CDR3 runs to 14 residues. Trimming cost V 10 bases and J 0 bases; bases outside gene matches: 5. Germline V gene sequence: CDR1 SEHNR, CDR2 FQNEAQ (reference sequence). CDR3 in amino acids: CATTGTGSTDTQYF. The CDR3 bases are TGTGCCACCACCGGGACAGGGAGCACAGATACGCAGTATTTT.

This clonotype was counted between two and nine times. The chain is built from TRBV2 and TRBJ1-2; tentative D call: TRBD1 (5 bases). Germline CDR1 is SNHLY and CDR2 is FYNNEI. Trimming pared 10 bases from V and 10 bases from J, leaving 16 bases between. CDR3 length: 11 residues. CDR3 in amino acids: CATLWGSYYTF. The CDR3 DNA follows: TGTGCCACCCTATGGGGGAGTTACTACACCTTC.

The V call is TRBV15, the J call TRBJ2-5; D ambiguous. CDR1 and CDR2 (germline): LNHNV, YYDKDF (reference sequence). This CDR3 is 15 amino acids long. V lost 1 base and J lost 5, with 14 bases in between. The CDR3 DNA reads as TGTGCCACCAGCAGAGCCTCCGGACCAGGCGAGACCCAGTACTTC. Amino acid sequence: CATSRASGPGETQYF.